This paragraph covers one TCR beta chain sequence. Its antigen is currently unknown. The germline V and J ends were trimmed by 0 bases and 2 bases, with 14 bases remaining between them. From germline, CDR1 is ENHRY and CDR2 SYGVKD. The CDR3 runs to 18 residues. The method was immunoSEQ multiplex PCR; TCRdb's version includes in-frame clones alone and lacks a portion of them. The sample shows some 84,000 clones, about 88% of them seen only once. The sample belongs to a study of OX40 agonist ivuxolimab in advanced cancers. Overall study: Three dose-escalation patients had partial responses: one with hepatocellular carcinoma and two with cutaneous melanoma. Overall study findings and caveats: Among the nonresponders, some also had low normalized T-cell clonal expansion.

This sequence was found in an adult with an advanced solid tumor such as melanoma, head and neck, liver or kidney cancer. The sample here was CD4+ or CD8+ T cells sorted from blood, taken in a trial of the OX40 agonist ivuxolimab. The chain is built from TRBV10-3 and TRBJ2-6; D is perhaps TRBD2 (6 bases). In nucleotides, the CDR3 is TGTGCCATCAGTGAGTCCGGGGGAACTTTCGCTGGGGCCAACGTCCTGACTTTC. As protein: CAISESGGTFAGANVLTF.